This TCR beta chain comes out of a study of STAT3 mutations in large granular lymphocyte leukemia. General study points: Every T-LGLL patient had at least one immunodominant TCRbeta clonotype. No sample exists from the first appearance of each clone. Some patients had dominant TCR clones larger than their STAT3 mutant burden. A small but highly pathogenic clone may have been missed. All newly emerging clones after therapy were STAT3 wild type.

Method: immunoSEQ multiplex PCR; TCRdb's copy keeps in-frame clones and lacks some. The sample shows 30,000 to 45,000 clones, roughly 84% of them seen only once. In the case of this clone: The antigen is not known.

The CDR3 is made up of 12 amino acids. The germline V gene has CDR1 MNHEY and CDR2 SMNVEV (reference sequence). Between the trimmed V and J ends, which lost 3 bases and 4 bases, there was a span of 5 bases. The source of this sequence is a human donor with T large granular lymphocyte leukemia. Some clones in this sample may be carry-over from other donors' samples. Material: PBMCs. The V gene is TRBV27, the J gene TRBJ2-3; D possibly corresponds to TRBD2 (5 bases). CDR3 DNA: TGTGCCAGCAGTTTGAGGGCAGATACGCAGTATTTT. Translation: CASSLRADTQYF.